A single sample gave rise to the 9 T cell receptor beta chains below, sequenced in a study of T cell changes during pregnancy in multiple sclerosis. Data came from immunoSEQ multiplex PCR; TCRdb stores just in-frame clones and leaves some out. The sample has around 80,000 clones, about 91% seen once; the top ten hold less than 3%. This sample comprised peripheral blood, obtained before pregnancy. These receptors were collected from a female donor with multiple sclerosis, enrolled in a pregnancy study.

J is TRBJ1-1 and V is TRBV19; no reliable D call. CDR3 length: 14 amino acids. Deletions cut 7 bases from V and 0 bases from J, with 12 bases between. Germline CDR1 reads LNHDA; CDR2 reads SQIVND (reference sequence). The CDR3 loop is CASKQWQMNTEAFF. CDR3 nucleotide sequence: TGTGCCAGTAAACAGTGGCAAATGAACACTGAAGCTTTCTTT.

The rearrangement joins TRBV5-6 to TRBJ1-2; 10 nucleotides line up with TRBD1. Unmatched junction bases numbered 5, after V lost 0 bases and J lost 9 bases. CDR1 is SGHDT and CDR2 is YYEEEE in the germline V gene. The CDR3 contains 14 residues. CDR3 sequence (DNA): TGTGCCAGCAGCTTGGGGGGACAGGGGATTAGCTACACCTTC. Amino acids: CASSLGGQGISYTF. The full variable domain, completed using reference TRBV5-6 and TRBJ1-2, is DAGVTQSPTHLIKTRGQQVTLRCSPKSGHDTVSWYQQALGQGPQFIFQYYEEEERQRGNFPDRFSGHQFPNYSSELNVNALLLGDSALYLCASSLGGQGISYTFGSGTRLTVV.

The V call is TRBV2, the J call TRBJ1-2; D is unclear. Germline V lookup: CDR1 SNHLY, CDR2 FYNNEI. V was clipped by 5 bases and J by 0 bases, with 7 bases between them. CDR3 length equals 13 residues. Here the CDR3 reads CASSLKSNYGYTF. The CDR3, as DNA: TGTGCCAGCAGTCTAAAATCTAACTATGGCTACACCTTC.

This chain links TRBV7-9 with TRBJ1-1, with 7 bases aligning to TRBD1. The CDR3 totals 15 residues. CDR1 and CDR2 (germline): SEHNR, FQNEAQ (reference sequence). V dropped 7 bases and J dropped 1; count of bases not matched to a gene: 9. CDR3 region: CASTPGDRRNTEAFF. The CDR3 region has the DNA TGTGCCAGCACCCCGGGGGACAGAAGGAACACTGAAGCTTTCTTT.

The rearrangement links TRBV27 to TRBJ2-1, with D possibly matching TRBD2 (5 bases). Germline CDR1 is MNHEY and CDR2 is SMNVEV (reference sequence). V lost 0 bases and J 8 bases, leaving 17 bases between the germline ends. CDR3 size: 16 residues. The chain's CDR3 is CASSLSGSTYGDEQFF. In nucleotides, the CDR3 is TGTGCCAGCAGTTTATCGGGTAGCACCTACGGGGATGAGCAGTTCTTC.

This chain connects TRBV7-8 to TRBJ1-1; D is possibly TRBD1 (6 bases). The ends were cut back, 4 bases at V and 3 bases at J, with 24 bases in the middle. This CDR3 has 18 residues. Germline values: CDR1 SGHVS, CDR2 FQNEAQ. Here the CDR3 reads CASSSWDRQAKGYTEAFF. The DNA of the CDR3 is TGTGCCAGCAGCTCTTGGGACCGACAGGCCAAGGGGTACACTGAAGCTTTCTTT.

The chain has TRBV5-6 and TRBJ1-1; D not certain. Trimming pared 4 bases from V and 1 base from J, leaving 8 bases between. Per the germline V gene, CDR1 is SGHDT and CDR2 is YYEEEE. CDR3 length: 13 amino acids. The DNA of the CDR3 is TGTGCCAGCAGCCCCTGGGCGAACACTGAAGCTTTCTTT. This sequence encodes CASSPWANTEAFF.

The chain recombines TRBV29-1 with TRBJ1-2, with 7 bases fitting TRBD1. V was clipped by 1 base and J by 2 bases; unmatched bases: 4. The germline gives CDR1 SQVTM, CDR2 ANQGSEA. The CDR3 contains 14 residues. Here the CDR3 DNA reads TGCAGCGTTGAAGCCGGGGGACAGAACTATGGCTACACCTTC. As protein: CSVEAGGQNYGYTF.

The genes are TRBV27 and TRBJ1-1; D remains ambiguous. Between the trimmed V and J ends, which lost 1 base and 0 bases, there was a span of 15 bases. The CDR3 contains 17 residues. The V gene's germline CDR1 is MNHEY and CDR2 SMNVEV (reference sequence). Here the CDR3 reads CASSLYRVHGMNTEAFF. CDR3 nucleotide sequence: TGTGCCAGCAGTTTATATCGGGTACACGGGATGAACACTGAAGCTTTCTTT.